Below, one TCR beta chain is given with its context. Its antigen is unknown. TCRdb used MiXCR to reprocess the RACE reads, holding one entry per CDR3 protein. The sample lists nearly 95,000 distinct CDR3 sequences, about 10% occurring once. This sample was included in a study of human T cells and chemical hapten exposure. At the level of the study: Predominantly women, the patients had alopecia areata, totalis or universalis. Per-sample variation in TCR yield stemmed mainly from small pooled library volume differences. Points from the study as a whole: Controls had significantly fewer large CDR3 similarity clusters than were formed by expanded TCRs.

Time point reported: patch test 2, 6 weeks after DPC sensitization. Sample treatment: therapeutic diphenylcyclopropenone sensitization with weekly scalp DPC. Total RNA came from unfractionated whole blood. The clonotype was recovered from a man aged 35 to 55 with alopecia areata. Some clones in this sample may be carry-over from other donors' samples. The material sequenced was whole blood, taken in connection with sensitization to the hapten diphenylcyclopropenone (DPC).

CDR3 region: CSVEEGLAEQFF. The CDR3 DNA reads as TGCAGCGTTGAAGAAGGACTAGCGGAGCAGTTCTTC. The chain recombines TRBV29-1 with TRBJ2-1; TRBD2 agrees at 9 bases. This CDR3 spans 12 amino acids. Germline assignment: CDR1 SQVTM and CDR2 ANQGSEA. With V trimmed by 0 bases and J by 10 bases, 1 base remained unmatched.